A single sample gave rise to the 14 T cell receptor beta chains below, sequenced in a study of T-cell reconstitution after alpha-beta-depleted transplantation in children. Unique molecular identifiers were incorporated into the prepared TCRbeta library. TCRdb ran MiXCR on the PCR reads and lists one entry per CDR3 protein. The sample contains 300,000 to 400,000 distinct CDR3 sequences, around 15% of which appear only once. The material sequenced was PBMCs, mostly from graft donor cells, taken 360 days after TCRalphabeta/CD19-depleted stem cell transplant. The receptors shown here come from a male patient aged 2 to 10 who had a stem cell transplant for acute lymphoblastic leukemia, so the T cells may come from the graft donor.

The chain is built from TRBV10-2 and TRBJ2-1; 10 bases are shared with TRBD2. V lost 10 bases and J lost 8; bases outside the gene matches: 8. Germline lookup yields CDR1 WSHSY and CDR2 SAAADI. CDR3 size: 13 residues. CDR3 amino acids: CATFPSGRDEQFF. DNA for the CDR3: TGCGCCACCTTCCCTAGCGGGAGAGATGAGCAGTTCTTC.

The J gene is TRBJ2-3, the V gene TRBV12-3 or TRBV12-4, with a possible D match to TRBD2 (6 bases). V was cut by 2 bases and J by 2 bases, with 14 bases left in between. The CDR3 length is 16 residues. CDR3 sequence reads: CASSLSLTSLTDTQYF. DNA for the CDR3: TGTGCCAGCAGTTTATCCCTAACTAGCCTCACAGATACGCAGTATTTT.

This chain uses TRBV6-1 with TRBJ2-1; TRBD2 aligns across 8 bases. The CDR3 length is 15 residues. The V gene's germline CDR1 is MNHNS and CDR2 SASEGT. V dropped 6 bases and J dropped 7; count of bases not matched to a gene: 11. The CDR3 loop reads CASSPDSGTFNEQFF. Written as DNA, the CDR3 is TGTGCCAGCAGCCCTGATAGCGGGACTTTTAATGAGCAGTTCTTC.

This sequence joins TRBV5-1 and TRBJ2-1; D could derive from TRBD1 or TRBD2 (6 bases each). Trimming took off 0 bases at V and 9 bases at J, with 19 bases between the two ends. Germline V gene lookup returns CDR1 SGHRS and CDR2 YFSETQ. The length of the CDR3 is 16 residues. The CDR3 DNA sequence: TGCGCCAGCAGCTTGGCCCTAGTAAATGGGGGGCTTGAGCAGTTCTTC. Translating gives CASSLALVNGGLEQFF.

The rearrangement uses TRBV28 and TRBJ2-3; 9 positions agree with TRBD2. Unmatched junction bases numbered 12, after V lost 7 bases and J lost 7 bases. The CDR3 extends over 15 amino acids. From germline, CDR1 is MDHEN and CDR2 SYDVKM. In DNA form, the CDR3 reads TGTGCCAGCACTCCTCGTCTAGCGGGGACTCATACGCAGTATTTT. As protein: CASTPRLAGTHTQYF.

The chain combines TRBV28 with TRBJ2-3; 16 bases agree with TRBD2. V shed 5 bases, J shed 9 bases, and the junction held 5 bases outside the gene matches. Per the germline V gene, CDR1 is MDHEN and CDR2 is SYDVKM. This CDR3 has 15 amino acids. The CDR3 DNA is TGTGCCAGCAGTCCCGGGACTAGCGGGAGGGGCACGCAGTATTTT. It encodes CASSPGTSGRGTQYF.

This chain connects TRBV29-1 to TRBJ2-1; D remains unclear. CDR1 SQVTM and CDR2 ANQGSEA come from the germline V gene. CDR3 length: 10 residues. Trimming removed 3 bases at V and 4 bases at J, with 1 base between. The DNA of the CDR3 is TGCAGCGTTGAGTACAATGAGCAGTTCTTC. This sequence encodes CSVEYNEQFF.

The chain links TRBV7-9 to TRBJ2-7; perhaps TRBD1 as D (5 bases). The CDR3 sequence is 12 residues long. Germline values: CDR1 SEHNR, CDR2 FQNEAQ (reference sequence). The V end was cut by 5 bases, the J end by 3 bases, with 8 bases between. The CDR3 nucleotides read TGTGCCAGCAGCCAGACAGTCTACGAGCAGTACTTC. Translated: CASSQTVYEQYF.

This clonotype was observed a handful of times. J is TRBJ2-5 and V is TRBV28, with 9 bases identical to TRBD1. With V trimmed by 6 bases and J by 3 bases, 5 bases remained unmatched. The CDR3 covers 14 residues. In germline, CDR1 is MDHEN, CDR2 SYDVKM. The CDR3, as DNA: TGTGCCAGCAGGCCCTGGACAGGGGAAGAGACCCAGTACTTC. Amino acid sequence: CASRPWTGEETQYF.

This clonotype turned up a few times. J is TRBJ2-7 and V is TRBV7-9; D is unclear. There are 12 residues in the CDR3. Germline V gene lookup returns CDR1 SEHNR and CDR2 FQNEAQ (reference sequence). Trimming left V 0 bases short and J 5 bases short, with 5 bases between. The CDR3 region is CASSLAGHEQYF. CDR3 sequence (DNA): TGTGCCAGCAGCTTAGCTGGGCACGAGCAGTACTTC.

This clonotype appeared a few times. The chain's CDR3 is CASSRGPGSPWYEQYF. CDR3 DNA: TGTGCCAGCAGTAGGGGACCTGGGAGCCCTTGGTACGAGCAGTACTTC. The chain combines TRBV28 with TRBJ2-7; D could derive from TRBD1 or TRBD2 (5 bases each). Germline assignment: CDR1 MDHEN and CDR2 SYDVKM. CDR3 size: 16 residues. V was clipped by 5 bases and J by 4 bases, with 21 bases between them.

This chain links TRBV20-1 with TRBJ1-4, with 9 bases lining up with TRBD1. The CDR3 loop spans 16 amino acids. The junction had 10 bases not matched to a gene; V was cut back by 3 bases and J by 5 bases. Per the germline V gene, CDR1 is DFQATT and CDR2 is SNEGSKA (reference sequence). CDR3 in DNA: TGCAGTGCTAGTACCCCCCGGACAGGGGTAAATGAAAAACTGTTTTTT. The encoded protein is CSASTPRTGVNEKLFF.

This chain connects TRBV7-2 to TRBJ2-1; 8 nucleotides agree with TRBD2. V lost 0 bases and J lost 1; bases outside the gene matches: 5. CDR1 is SGHTA, CDR2 FQGNSA, per germline. This CDR3 region has 17 residues. The DNA for the CDR3 is TGTGCCAGCAGCTTAGCCCGACTAGCGATATCCTACAATGAGCAGTTCTTC. Translation: CASSLARLAISYNEQFF.

For this clonotype: Its ends do not fully match the called genes, so a read error is possible. V is TRBV12-3 or TRBV12-4 and J is TRBJ2-1; 7 positions agree with TRBD2. The CDR3 sequence is 14 residues long. CDR3 loop: CTSSLGGMGNEQFF. As DNA, the CDR3 is TGTACCAGCAGTTTGGGAGGGATGGGCAATGAGCAGTTCTTC.